The clone carrying this TCR beta chain came up once. The data belong to a study of T cell changes during pregnancy in multiple sclerosis. Repertoires were generated with immunoSEQ multiplex PCR, while TCRdb's copy carries only in-frame clones and drops some. This table holds 30,000 or so clones, approximately 89% found once. This CDR3 contains 15 residues. After removal of 5 bases from V and 7 bases from J, the junction contained 10 bases not matched to a gene. In germline, CDR1 is MDHEN, CDR2 SYDVKM. The rearrangement links TRBV28 to TRBJ2-3; the match to TRBD1 covers 9 bases. The receptor was derived from a female donor with multiple sclerosis, enrolled in a pregnancy study. The specimen comprised CD8+ T cells from peripheral blood mononuclear cells, sampled in the first trimester of pregnancy. The CDR3 is CASSQLLGQGNTQYF. In DNA form, the CDR3 reads TGTGCCAGCAGTCAACTTCTGGGACAGGGAAATACGCAGTATTTT.